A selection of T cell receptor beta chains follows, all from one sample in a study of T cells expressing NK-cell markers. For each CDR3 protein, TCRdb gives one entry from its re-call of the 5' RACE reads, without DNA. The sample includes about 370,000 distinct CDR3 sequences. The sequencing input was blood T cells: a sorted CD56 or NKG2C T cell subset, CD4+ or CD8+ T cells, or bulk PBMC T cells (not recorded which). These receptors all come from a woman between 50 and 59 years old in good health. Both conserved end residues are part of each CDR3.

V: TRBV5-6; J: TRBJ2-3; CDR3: CASSLEGTPRDTQYF
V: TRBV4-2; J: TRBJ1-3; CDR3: CASSQLNSGNTIYF
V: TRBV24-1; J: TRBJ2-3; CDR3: CATSDRTGGFTDTQYF
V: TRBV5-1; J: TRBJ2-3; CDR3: CASSWGGAGGPTDTQYF
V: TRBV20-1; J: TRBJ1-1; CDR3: CSADRGFGNTEAFF
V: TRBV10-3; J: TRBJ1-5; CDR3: CASRATGFDNQPQHF
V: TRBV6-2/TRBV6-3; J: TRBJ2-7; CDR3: CASTGDPYEQYF
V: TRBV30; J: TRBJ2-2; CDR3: CAWSPGTGPRGELFF
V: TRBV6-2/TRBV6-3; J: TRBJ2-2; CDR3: CASSMPSGRAGELFF
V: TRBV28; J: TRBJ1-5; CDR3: CATTGGQPQHF
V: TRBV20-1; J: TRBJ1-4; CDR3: CSARKEGEEKLFF
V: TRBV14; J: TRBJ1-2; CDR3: CASSQEILTRGYTF
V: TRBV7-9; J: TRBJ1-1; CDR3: CASSYTGTRGAFF
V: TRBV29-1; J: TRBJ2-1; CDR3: CSVLAGGRNEQFF
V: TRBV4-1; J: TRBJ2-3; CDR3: CASTPTSGPRGGTQYF
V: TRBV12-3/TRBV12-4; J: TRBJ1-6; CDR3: CASRNLGVGSYNSPLHF
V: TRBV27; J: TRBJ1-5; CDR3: CASSIYGGNQPQHF
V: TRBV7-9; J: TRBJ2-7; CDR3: CASSLSLGMSSYEQYF
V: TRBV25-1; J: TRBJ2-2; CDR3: CASSPRVRGELFF
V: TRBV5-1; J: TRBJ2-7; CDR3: CASSSGREQYF
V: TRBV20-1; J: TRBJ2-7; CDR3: CSATGLAGPGEQYF
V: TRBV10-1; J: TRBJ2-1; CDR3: CASSDRGSYNEQFF
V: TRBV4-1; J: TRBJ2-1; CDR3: CASSQVRLAGYNEQFF
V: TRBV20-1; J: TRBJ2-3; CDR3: CSARVPGGDTQYF
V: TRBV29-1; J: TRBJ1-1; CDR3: CSVGGRDTTEAFF
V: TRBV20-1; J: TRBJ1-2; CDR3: CSATRQGRDYGYTF
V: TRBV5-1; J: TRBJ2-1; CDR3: CASSPWTSGDNEQFF
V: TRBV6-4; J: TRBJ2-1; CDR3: CASKGGRHNEQFF
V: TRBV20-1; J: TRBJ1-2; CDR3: CSAGGALGYGYTF
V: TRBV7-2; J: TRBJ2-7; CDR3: CASSPGTSQLGYF
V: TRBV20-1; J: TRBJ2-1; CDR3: CSARVGSVYNEQFF
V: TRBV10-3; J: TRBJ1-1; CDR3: CAILGGGTEAFF
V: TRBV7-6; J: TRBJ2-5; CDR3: CASSKQGAGETQYF
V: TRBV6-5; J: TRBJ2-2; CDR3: CASTWRERDTGELFF
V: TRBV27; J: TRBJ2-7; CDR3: CASSFAPAGIYEQYF
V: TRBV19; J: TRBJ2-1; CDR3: CASSRRLAGVTDEQFF
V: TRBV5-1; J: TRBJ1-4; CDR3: CASSFTGISTEKLFF
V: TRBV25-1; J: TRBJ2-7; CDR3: CASSQTGGTGEQYF
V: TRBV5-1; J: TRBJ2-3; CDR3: CASSLPLGTGVPDTQYF
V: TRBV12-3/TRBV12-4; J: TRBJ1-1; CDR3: CASRAEGKGTEAFF
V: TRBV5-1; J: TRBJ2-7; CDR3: CASSLAVRSAGADYEQYF
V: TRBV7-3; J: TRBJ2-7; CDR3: CASSPSGLAGDHEQYF
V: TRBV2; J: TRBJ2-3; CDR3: CASSTGPDTQYF
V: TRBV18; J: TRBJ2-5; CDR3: CASSPIVGSVQETQYF
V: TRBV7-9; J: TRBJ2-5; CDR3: CASSTGAGLLETQYF
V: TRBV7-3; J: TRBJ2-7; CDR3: CASSPMGSSWNEQYF
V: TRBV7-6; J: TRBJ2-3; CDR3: CASSSSTGGGNTQYF
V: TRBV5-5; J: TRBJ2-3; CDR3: CASSWQVGDTQYF
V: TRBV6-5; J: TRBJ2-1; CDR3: CASSYYRDDNEQFF
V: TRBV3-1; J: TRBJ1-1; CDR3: CASSLSRPYTEAFF
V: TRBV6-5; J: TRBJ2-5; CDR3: CASSYSVQGEETQYF
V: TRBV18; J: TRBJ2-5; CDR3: CASSPGEGRETQYF
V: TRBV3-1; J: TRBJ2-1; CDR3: CASSQRSVSYNEQFF
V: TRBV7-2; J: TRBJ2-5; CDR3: CASSFSGLGGETQYF
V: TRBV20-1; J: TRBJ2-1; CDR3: CSASPRDRGQQSSYNEQFF
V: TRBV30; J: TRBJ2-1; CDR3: CAWAEGAYNEQFF
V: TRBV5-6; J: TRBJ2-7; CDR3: CASTQAALRPYEQYF
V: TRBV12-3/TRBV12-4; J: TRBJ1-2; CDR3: CASRSTESYGYTF
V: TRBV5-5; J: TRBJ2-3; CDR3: CASSLPDRGRGDTQYF
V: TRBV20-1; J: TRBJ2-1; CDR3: CSATRIASGSYNEQFF